The clone carrying this TCR beta chain was counted once. These data are taken from a study of cytomegalovirus exposure and HLA in healthy donors. Libraries were prepared by immunoSEQ multiplex PCR; TCRdb keeps only in-frame clonotypes and omits some of them. The sample holds under 200,000 clones, over 85% seen once. The germline CDR1 and CDR2 sequences are LNHDA and SQIVND (reference sequence). This CDR3 has 15 amino acids. The V end was cut by 3 bases, the J end by 9 bases, with 20 bases between. This receptor was taken from a man aged 18 to 30 in good health and CMV-seropositive. Sequences were obtained from PBMCs. The V gene is TRBV19, the J gene TRBJ2-5, with D maybe TRBD1 (5 bases). In nucleotides, the CDR3 is TGTGCCAGTAGTATTAGGGGTGGCAGGGTCTCGGCCCAGTACTTC. Protein product: CASSIRGGRVSAQYF.